This TCR beta chain was captured in a study of blood T cells in healthy people across ages. This clonotype was counted between two and nine times. The second PCR ran about 6 to 12 cycles with a sample-barcoded 5' primer and J-beta primers. Using its own MiXCR run on the 5' RACE reads, TCRdb lists one record per CDR3 protein. Of about 1.6 million distinct CDR3 sequences in the sample, about 32% are singletons; the top ten hold approximately 10%. Germline loops: CDR1 MNHNY, CDR2 SVGAGI (reference sequence). Trimming stripped 2 bases from V and 7 bases from J, with 9 bases between. The CDR3 totals 12 residues.

The source of this sequence is a woman aged 25 to 39 in good health. J is TRBJ2-7 and V is TRBV6-6; D possibly corresponds to TRBD1 (5 bases). Sample: blood. This chain's CDR3 is CASSYEDIEQYF. CDR3 sequence (DNA): TGTGCCAGCAGTTACGAGGACATAGAGCAGTACTTC.